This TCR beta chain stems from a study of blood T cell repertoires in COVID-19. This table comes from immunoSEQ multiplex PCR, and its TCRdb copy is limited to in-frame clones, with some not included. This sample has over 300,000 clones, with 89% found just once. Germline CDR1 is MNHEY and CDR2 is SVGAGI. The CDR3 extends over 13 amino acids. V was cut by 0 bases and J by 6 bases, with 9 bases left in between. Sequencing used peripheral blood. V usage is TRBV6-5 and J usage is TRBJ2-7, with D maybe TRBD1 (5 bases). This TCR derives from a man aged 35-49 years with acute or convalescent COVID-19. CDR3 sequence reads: CASSYSSRGEQYF. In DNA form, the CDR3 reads TGTGCCAGCAGTTACTCGAGTAGGGGCGAGCAGTACTTC.